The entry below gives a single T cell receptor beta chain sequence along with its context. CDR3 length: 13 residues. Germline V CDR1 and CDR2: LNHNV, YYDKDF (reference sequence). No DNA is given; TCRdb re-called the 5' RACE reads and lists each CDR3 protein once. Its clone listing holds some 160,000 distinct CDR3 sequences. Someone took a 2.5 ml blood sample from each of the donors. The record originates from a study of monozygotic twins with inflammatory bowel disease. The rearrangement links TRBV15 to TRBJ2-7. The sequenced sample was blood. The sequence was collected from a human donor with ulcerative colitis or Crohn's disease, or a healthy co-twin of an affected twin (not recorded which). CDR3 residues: CATSRDRSYEQYF. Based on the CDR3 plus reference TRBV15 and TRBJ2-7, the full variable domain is DAMVIQNPRYQVTQFGKPVTLSCSQTLNHNVMYWYQQKSSQAPKLLFHYYDKDFNNEADTPDNFQSRRPNTSFCFLDIRSPGLGDTAMYLCATSRDRSYEQYFGPGTRLTVT.